This is a list of T cell receptor beta chains from one sample in a study of blood T cell repertoires in COVID-19. Profiled with immunoSEQ multiplex PCR; TCRdb holds only in-frame clones, not every one. Of around 67,000 clones listed, approximately 80% were seen once; the top ten hold roughly 15%. Material for sequencing was peripheral blood. The origin of the receptors is a man older than 75 with active COVID-19. Each CDR3 is given with its conserved first and last residue. Fields, in order: J gene, D gene, V gene, clone size, CDR3 protein, CDR3 DNA. D genes are given only for firm matches. Only some rows state a clone size, as once, few, many or a class for expanded clones.

J gene: TRBJ2-2; D gene: TRBD2; V gene: TRBV5-4; clone size: NA; CDR3 protein: CASSLGLAGANTGELFF; CDR3 DNA: TGTGCCAGCAGCCTGGGACTAGCAGGGGCGAACACCGGGGAGCTGTTTTTT
J gene: TRBJ1-5; D gene: NA; V gene: TRBV19; clone size: NA; CDR3 protein: CASSLLGGNQPQHF; CDR3 DNA: TGTGCCAGCAGTCTCCTTGGGGGGAATCAGCCCCAGCATTTT
J gene: TRBJ2-3; D gene: NA; V gene: TRBV24-1; clone size: NA; CDR3 protein: CATSETGTDTQYF; CDR3 DNA: TGTGCCACCAGTGAAACGGGCACAGATACGCAGTATTTT
J gene: TRBJ2-5; D gene: NA; V gene: TRBV20-1; clone size: NA; CDR3 protein: CSASGRETQYF; CDR3 DNA: TGCAGTGCTAGTGGGAGGGAGACCCAGTACTTC
J gene: TRBJ1-1; D gene: NA; V gene: TRBV27; clone size: NA; CDR3 protein: CASSLSGVEAFF; CDR3 DNA: TGTGCCAGCAGTTTATCTGGAGTGGAAGCTTTCTTT
J gene: TRBJ2-5; D gene: NA; V gene: TRBV3-1/TRBV3-2; clone size: NA; CDR3 protein: CASSQVIGAETQYF; CDR3 DNA: TGTGCCAGCAGCCAAGTCATTGGGGCGGAGACCCAGTACTTC
J gene: TRBJ2-4; D gene: NA; V gene: TRBV7-2; clone size: NA; CDR3 protein: CASSLSGRENIQYF; CDR3 DNA: TGTGCCAGCAGCTTAAGTGGCAGGGAAAACATTCAGTACTTC
J gene: TRBJ2-3; D gene: TRBD2; V gene: TRBV7-3; clone size: once; CDR3 protein: CASSRSRTSGGASTDTQYF; CDR3 DNA: TGTGCCAGCAGCCGATCCAGGACTAGCGGGGGGGCTAGCACAGATACGCAGTATTTT
J gene: TRBJ1-2; D gene: NA; V gene: TRBV3-1/TRBV3-2; clone size: NA; CDR3 protein: CASSLQDYGYTF; CDR3 DNA: TGTGCCAGCAGCCTCCAGGACTATGGCTACACCTTC
J gene: TRBJ1-1; D gene: NA; V gene: TRBV28; clone size: NA; CDR3 protein: CASSPSSGGHTEAFF; CDR3 DNA: TGTGCCAGCAGTCCCTCATCGGGGGGCCACACTGAAGCTTTCTTT
J gene: TRBJ1-1; D gene: NA; V gene: TRBV9; clone size: NA; CDR3 protein: CASSQGGSFFSRTEAFF; CDR3 DNA: TGTGCCAGCAGCCAAGGAGGATCCTTTTTCTCCAGGACTGAAGCTTTCTTT
J gene: TRBJ2-7; D gene: NA; V gene: TRBV5-1; clone size: once; CDR3 protein: CASSFLEAERYEQYF; CDR3 DNA: TGCGCCAGCAGCTTTCTTGAGGCAGAAAGGTACGAGCAGTACTTC
J gene: TRBJ2-2; D gene: NA; V gene: TRBV7-8; clone size: NA; CDR3 protein: CASSDTGLRGTGELFF; CDR3 DNA: TGTGCCAGCAGCGACACGGGACTCCGGGGTACCGGGGAGCTGTTTTTT
J gene: TRBJ2-7; D gene: NA; V gene: TRBV4-3; clone size: NA; CDR3 protein: CASSQEPPRQGLYEQYF; CDR3 DNA: TGCGCCAGCAGCCAAGAGCCCCCCAGGCAAGGACTCTACGAGCAGTACTTC